Presented here are 18 T cell receptor beta chains from one specimen sequenced in a study of CXCR3-negative and CXCR3-positive naive CD8 T cells. 5' RACE that incorporated UMI labels was used to prepare the TRB cDNA libraries. Following a re-call of the 5' RACE reads, TCRdb has one entry per CDR3 protein and lacks DNA. This sample carries 130,000 or so distinct CDR3 sequences, with approximately 0.5% going to the ten biggest clones. Sequenced material: naive CXCR3- CD8+ T cells from blood. Indicated subset: CD45RO-CCR7+CD27+CD95- naive CD8+ T cells lacking CXCR3 (TNR3-). All receptors derive from a human donor in good health. Some clones in this sample may be carry-over from other donors' samples.

The chain uses TRBV4-3 and TRBJ1-1. From germline, CDR1 is LGHNA and CDR2 YSLEER. CDR3 length: 15 residues. The chain's CDR3 is CASSQGTTPILEAFF.

The CDR3 reads CSVWAANTGELFF. This chain connects TRBV29-1 to TRBJ2-2. CDR3 length equals 13 residues. Per germline, CDR1 SQVTM and CDR2 ANQGSEA.

The chain links TRBV5-1 to TRBJ2-7; TCRdb's D call of TRBD2 is untestable without DNA. The CDR3 length is 13 residues. Germline V lookup: CDR1 SGHRS, CDR2 YFSETQ. CDR3 loop: CASSFEGPGEQYF.

The chain joins TRBV27 to TRBJ2-5; TCRdb indicates TRBD1, and absent DNA this call remains unverified. Germline V gene data show CDR1 as MNHEY and CDR2 as SMNVEV (reference sequence). The CDR3 runs 13 residues. This CDR3 reads CASSPGRYETQYF.

The CDR3 loop reads CASSLGGTGKFF. The V call is TRBV7-9, the J call TRBJ2-1; with no DNA, the TCRdb D assignment of TRBD1 cannot be verified. CDR1 is SEHNR, CDR2 FQNEAQ, per germline (reference sequence). This CDR3 has 12 residues.

This chain links TRBV20-1 with TRBJ2-1; TCRdb picks TRBD1, but there is no DNA to check that call. Germline V lookup: CDR1 DFQATT, CDR2 SNEGSKA (reference sequence). This CDR3 has 15 residues. The CDR3 protein is CSADDRDGLAYEQFF.

The chain joins TRBV27 to TRBJ2-5. Germline CDR1 reads MNHEY; CDR2 reads SMNVEV (reference sequence). The CDR3 is 11 residues long. The CDR3 loop is CASSSAETQYF.

V is TRBV2 and J is TRBJ2-7; the TCRdb call, TRBD2, lacks DNA for checking. The CDR3 covers 14 residues. The germline V gene has CDR1 SNHLY and CDR2 FYNNEI. This CDR3 is CASSPFSGGYEQYF.

The rearrangement uses TRBV2 and TRBJ2-1. Germline V gives CDR1 SNHLY, CDR2 FYNNEI. The CDR3 totals 13 residues. The CDR3 is CAGPKDLYNEQFF.

V usage is TRBV6-5 and J usage is TRBJ2-3; TCRdb's assignment of TRBD2 cannot be checked, as there is no DNA. CDR3 size: 14 residues. Germline V gene sequence: CDR1 MNHEY, CDR2 SVGAGI. The CDR3: CASGGGSSTDTQYF.

The chain links TRBV27 to TRBJ2-7; TCRdb indicates TRBD1, and absent DNA this call remains unverified. CDR3 length equals 16 residues. The germline CDR1 and CDR2 sequences are MNHEY and SMNVEV (reference sequence). CDR3 in amino acids: CASSLSSGYPSYEQYF.

This rearrangement joins TRBV5-8 to TRBJ1-2; TCRdb reports TRBD1, a call that lacks DNA to check it against. The CDR3 is 14 residues long. The germline gives CDR1 SGHTS, CDR2 YDEGEE. The CDR3 region is CASSRDRINYGYTF.

The gene calls are TRBV28 and TRBJ2-1. The CDR3 has 19 amino acids. Germline CDR1 reads MDHEN; CDR2 reads SYDVKM. This chain's CDR3 is CASSLLGGSTEPTSNEQFF.

The chain's CDR3 is CASSFQDTQYF. J is TRBJ2-3 and V is TRBV12-3 or TRBV12-4. CDR3 length: 11 residues.

J is TRBJ2-3 and V is TRBV7-3; the D gene TCRdb calls, TRBD1, cannot be checked with no DNA. The CDR3 runs 15 residues. Germline V gene data show CDR1 as SGHTA and CDR2 as FQGTGA. The CDR3: CASSSGTGGLDTQYF. Full variable domain (missing parts from reference TRBV7-3 and TRBJ2-3): GAGVSQTPSNKVTEKGKYVELRCDPISGHTALYWYRQSLGQGPEFLIYFQGTGAADDSGLPNDRFFAVRPEGSVSTLKIQRTERGDSAVYLCASSSGTGGLDTQYFGPGTRLTVL.

The V call is TRBV20-1, the J call TRBJ1-4. Germline V lookup: CDR1 DFQATT, CDR2 SNEGSKA (reference sequence). This CDR3 is built from 14 residues. CDR3 amino acids: CSASQGTTNEKLFF.

The chain couples TRBV15 to TRBJ2-4; TCRdb names TRBD1, which stays unverified in the absence of DNA. The CDR3 runs 11 residues. Germline CDR1 is LNHNV and CDR2 is YYDKDF (reference sequence). The CDR3 protein is CATKGGNIQYF.

The chain links TRBV11-3 to TRBJ2-5; without DNA, the TCRdb call of TRBD2 cannot be checked. This CDR3 contains 18 residues. CDR1 and CDR2 from the germline V gene are SGHNT and YENEEA. The CDR3: CASSDGLAGELYQETQYF.